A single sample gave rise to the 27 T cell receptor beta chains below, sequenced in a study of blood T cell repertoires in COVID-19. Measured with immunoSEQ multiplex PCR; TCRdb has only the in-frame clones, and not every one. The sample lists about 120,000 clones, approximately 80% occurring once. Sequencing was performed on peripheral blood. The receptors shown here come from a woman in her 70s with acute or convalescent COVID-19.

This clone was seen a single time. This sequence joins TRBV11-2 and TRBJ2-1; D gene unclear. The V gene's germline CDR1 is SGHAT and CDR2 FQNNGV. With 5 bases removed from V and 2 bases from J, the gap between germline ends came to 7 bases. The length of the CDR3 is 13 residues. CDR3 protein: CASSAATYNEQFF. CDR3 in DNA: TGTGCCAGCAGCGCGGCAACCTACAATGAGCAGTTCTTC. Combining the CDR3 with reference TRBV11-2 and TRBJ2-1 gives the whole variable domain EAGVAQSPRYKIIEKRQSVAFWCNPISGHATLYWYQQILGQGPKLLIQFQNNGVVDDSQLPKDRFSAERLKGVDSTLKIQPAKLEDSAVYLCASSAATYNEQFFGPGTRLTVL.

CDR3 amino acids: CASTRQGGTEAFF. In nucleotides, the CDR3 is TGTGCCAGCACTCGACAGGGCGGCACTGAAGCTTTCTTT. The J gene is TRBJ1-1, the V gene TRBV27; TRBD1 matches at 7 bases. This CDR3 is built from 13 residues. Germline assignment: CDR1 MNHEY and CDR2 SMNVEV (reference sequence). Trimming removed 7 bases from V and 4 bases from J; junction bases left unmatched: 6.

CDR3 bases: TGTGCCAGTAGGATGGACAGATACTCTGGAAACACCATATATTTT. Its protein is CASRMDRYSGNTIYF. This chain connects TRBV19 to TRBJ1-3; D possibly corresponds to TRBD1 (6 bases). V gave up 6 bases and J gave up 0 bases, with 12 bases separating them. The CDR3 totals 15 residues. The germline gives CDR1 LNHDA, CDR2 SQIVND (reference sequence).

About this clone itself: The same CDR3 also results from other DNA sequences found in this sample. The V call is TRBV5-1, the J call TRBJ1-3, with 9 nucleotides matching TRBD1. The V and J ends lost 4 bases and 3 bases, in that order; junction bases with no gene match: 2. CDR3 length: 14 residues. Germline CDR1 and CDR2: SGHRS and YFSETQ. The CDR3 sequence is CASSPGQGGNTIYF. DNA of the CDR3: TGCGCCAGCAGCCCGGGACAGGGTGGAAACACCATATATTTT.

The CDR3 DNA follows: TGCGCCTCCGCCAGAGAGGACATCTCCAATGAGCAGTTCTTC. It yields the protein CASAREDISNEQFF. This chain joins TRBV5-1 and TRBJ2-1, with TRBD1 as a possible D gene (5 bases). V lost 10 bases and J 6 bases, leaving 20 bases between the germline ends. Per germline, CDR1 SGHRS and CDR2 YFSETQ. CDR3 size: 14 residues.

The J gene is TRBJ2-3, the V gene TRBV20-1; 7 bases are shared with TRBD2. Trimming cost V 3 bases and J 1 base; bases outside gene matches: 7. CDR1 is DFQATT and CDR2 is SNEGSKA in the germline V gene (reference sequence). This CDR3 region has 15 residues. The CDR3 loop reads CSASRNSGGTDTQYF. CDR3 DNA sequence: TGCAGTGCTAGTCGAAACAGCGGGGGCACAGATACGCAGTATTTT.

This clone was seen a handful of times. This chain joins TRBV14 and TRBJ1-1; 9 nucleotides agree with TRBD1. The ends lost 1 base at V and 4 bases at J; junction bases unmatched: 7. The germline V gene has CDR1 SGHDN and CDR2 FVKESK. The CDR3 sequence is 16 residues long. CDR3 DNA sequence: TGTGCCAGCAGCCAAGTTACAGGGGGCGGGGGCACTGAAGCTTTCTTT. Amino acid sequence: CASSQVTGGGGTEAFF. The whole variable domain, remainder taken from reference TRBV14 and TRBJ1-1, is EAGVTQFPSHSVIEKGQTVTLRCDPISGHDNLYWYRRVMGKEIKFLLHFVKESKQDESGMPNNRFLAERTGGTYSTLKVQPAELEDSGVYFCASSQVTGGGGTEAFFGQGTRLTVV.

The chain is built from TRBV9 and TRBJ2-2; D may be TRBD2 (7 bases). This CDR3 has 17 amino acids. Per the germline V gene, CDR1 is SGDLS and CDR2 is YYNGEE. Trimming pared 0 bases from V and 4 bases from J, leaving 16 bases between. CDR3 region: CASSVAPGGRGTGELFF. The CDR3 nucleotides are TGTGCCAGCAGCGTAGCCCCGGGGGGCCGGGGCACCGGGGAGCTGTTTTTT. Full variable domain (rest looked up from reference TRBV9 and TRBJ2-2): DSGVTQTPKHLITATGQRVTLRCSPRSGDLSVYWYQQSLDQGLQFLIQYYNGEERAKGNILERFSAQQFPDLHSELNLSSLELGDSALYFCASSVAPGGRGTGELFFGEGSRLTVL.

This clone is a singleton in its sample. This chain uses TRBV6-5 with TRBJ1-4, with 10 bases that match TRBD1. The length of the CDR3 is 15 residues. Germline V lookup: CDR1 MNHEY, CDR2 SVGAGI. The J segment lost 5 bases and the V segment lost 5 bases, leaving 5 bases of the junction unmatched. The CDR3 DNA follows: TGTGCCAGCAGTCCAGCGACAGGGGGCAATGAAAAACTGTTTTTT. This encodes CASSPATGGNEKLFF.

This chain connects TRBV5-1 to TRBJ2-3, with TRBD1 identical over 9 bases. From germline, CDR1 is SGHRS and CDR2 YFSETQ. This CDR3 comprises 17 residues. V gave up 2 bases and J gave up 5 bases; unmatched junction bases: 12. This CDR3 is CASSFMFGTGGLDTQYF. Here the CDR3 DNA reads TGCGCCAGCAGCTTTATGTTTGGTACAGGGGGCTTAGATACGCAGTATTTT.

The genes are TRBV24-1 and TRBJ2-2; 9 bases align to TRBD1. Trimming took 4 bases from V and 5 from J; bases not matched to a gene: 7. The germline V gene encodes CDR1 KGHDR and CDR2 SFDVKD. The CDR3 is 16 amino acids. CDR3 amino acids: CATSDYRGRRTGELFF. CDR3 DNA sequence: TGTGCCACCAGTGACTACAGGGGGCGACGAACCGGGGAGCTGTTTTTT.

The CDR3 region is CASSLDRGVANAGELFF. Written as DNA, the CDR3 is TGCGCCAGCAGCTTGGACAGGGGGGTGGCCAACGCCGGGGAGCTGTTTTTT. J is TRBJ2-2 and V is TRBV5-1; 8 bases match TRBD1. The germline gives CDR1 SGHRS, CDR2 YFSETQ. The CDR3 runs to 17 residues. Trimming took 0 bases from V and 6 from J; bases not matched to a gene: 10.

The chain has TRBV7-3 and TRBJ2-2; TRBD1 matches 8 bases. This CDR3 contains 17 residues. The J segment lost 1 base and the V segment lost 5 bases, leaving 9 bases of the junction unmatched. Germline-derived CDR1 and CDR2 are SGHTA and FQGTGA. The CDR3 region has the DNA TGTGCCAGCAGCGCCGGGGGCGGGACAGGGAACACCGGGGAGCTGTTTTTT. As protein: CASSAGGGTGNTGELFF.

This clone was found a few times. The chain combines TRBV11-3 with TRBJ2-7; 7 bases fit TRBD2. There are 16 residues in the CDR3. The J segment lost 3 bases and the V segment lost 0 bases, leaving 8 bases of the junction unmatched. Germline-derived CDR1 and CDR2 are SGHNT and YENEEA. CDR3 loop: CASSLEGKRGGYEQYF. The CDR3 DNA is TGTGCCAGCAGCTTAGAAGGCAAGCGGGGTGGCTACGAGCAGTACTTC.

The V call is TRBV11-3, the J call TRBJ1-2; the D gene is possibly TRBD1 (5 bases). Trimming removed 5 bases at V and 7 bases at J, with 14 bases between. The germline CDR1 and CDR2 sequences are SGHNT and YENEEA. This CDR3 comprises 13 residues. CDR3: CASSPSGGLGYTF. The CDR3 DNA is TGTGCCAGCAGCCCCTCGGGGGGTCTTGGCTACACCTTC.

CDR3 sequence (DNA): TGTGCCAGCAGCAAAGGGACGACTCGACAGGGTGTAGATGGCTACACCTTC. The encoded protein is CASSKGTTRQGVDGYTF. The chain joins TRBV21-1 to TRBJ1-2; the table assigns TRBD1, which was not confirmed against the DNA. TRBV21-1 is a known pseudogene. The CDR3 loop spans 17 amino acids.

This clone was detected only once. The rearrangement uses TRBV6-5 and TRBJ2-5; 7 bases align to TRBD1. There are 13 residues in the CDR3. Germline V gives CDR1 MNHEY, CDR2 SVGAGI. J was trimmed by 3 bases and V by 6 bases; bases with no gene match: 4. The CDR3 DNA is TGTGCCAGCAGACGGGACAGTAAAGAGACCCAGTACTTC. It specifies CASRRDSKETQYF.

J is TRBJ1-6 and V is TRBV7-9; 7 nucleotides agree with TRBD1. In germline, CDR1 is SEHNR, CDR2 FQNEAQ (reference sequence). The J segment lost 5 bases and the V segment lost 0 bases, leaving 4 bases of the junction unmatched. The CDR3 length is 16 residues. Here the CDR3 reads CASSLAGDRDNSPLHF. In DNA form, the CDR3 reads TGTGCCAGCAGCTTAGCGGGTGACAGGGATAATTCACCCCTCCACTTT.

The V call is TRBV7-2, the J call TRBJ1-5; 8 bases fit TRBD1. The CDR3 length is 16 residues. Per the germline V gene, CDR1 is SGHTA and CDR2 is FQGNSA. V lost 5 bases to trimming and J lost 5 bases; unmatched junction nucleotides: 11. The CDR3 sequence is CASSPRRTGSHQPQHF. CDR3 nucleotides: TGTGCCAGCAGCCCCCGAAGGACAGGGAGCCATCAGCCCCAGCATTTT.

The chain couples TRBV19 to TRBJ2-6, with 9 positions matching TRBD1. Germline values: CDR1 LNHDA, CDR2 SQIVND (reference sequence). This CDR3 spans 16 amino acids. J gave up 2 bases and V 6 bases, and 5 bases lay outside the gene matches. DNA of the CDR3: TGTGCCAGTAGGGGGACAGGGATGGCTGGGGCCAACGTCCTGACTTTC. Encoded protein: CASRGTGMAGANVLTF.

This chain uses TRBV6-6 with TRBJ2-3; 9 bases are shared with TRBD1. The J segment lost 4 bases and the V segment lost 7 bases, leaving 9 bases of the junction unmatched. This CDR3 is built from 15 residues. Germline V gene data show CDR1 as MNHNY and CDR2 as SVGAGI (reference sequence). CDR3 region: CASTLTGGRADTQYF. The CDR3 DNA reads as TGTGCCAGCACCCTGACAGGGGGTCGAGCAGATACGCAGTATTTT.

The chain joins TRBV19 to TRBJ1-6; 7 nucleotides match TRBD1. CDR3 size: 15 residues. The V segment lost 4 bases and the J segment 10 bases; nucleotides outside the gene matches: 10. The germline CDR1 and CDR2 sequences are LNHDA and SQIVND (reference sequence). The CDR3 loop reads CASSNDREVASPLHF. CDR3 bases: TGTGCCAGTAGTAATGACAGGGAGGTGGCGTCACCCCTCCACTTT.

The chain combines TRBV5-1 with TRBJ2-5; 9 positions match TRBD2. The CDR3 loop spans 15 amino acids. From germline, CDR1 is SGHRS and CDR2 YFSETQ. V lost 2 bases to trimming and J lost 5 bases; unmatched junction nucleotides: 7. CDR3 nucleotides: TGCGCCAGCAGCTTCAATATAGCGGGGGCGGAGACCCAGTACTTC. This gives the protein CASSFNIAGAETQYF.

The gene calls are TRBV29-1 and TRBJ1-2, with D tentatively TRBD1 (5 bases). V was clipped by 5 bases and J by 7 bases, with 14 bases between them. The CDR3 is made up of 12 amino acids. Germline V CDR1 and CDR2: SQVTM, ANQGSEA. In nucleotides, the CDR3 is TGCAGCGTTCTGAAAGGGGTTGGTGGCTACACCTTC. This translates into CSVLKGVGGYTF.

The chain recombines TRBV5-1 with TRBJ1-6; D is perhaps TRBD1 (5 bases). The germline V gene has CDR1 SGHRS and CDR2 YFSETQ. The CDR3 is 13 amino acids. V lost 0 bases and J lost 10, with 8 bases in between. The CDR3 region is CASSLERTSPLHF. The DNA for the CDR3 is TGCGCCAGCAGCTTGGAGAGGACATCACCCCTCCACTTT. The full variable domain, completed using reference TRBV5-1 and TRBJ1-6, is KAGVTQTPRYLIKTRGQQVTLSCSPISGHRSVSWYQQTPGQGLQFLFEYFSETQRNKGNFPGRFSGRQFSNSRSEMNVSTLELGDSALYLCASSLERTSPLHFGNGTRLTVT.

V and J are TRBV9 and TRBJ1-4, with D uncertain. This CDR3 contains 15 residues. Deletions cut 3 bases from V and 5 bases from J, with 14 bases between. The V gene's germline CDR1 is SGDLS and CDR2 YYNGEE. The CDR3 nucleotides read TGTGCCAGCAGCGCCCTGACCGGAGTAAATGAAAAACTGTTTTTT. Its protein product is CASSALTGVNEKLFF. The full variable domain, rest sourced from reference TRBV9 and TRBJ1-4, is DSGVTQTPKHLITATGQRVTLRCSPRSGDLSVYWYQQSLDQGLQFLIQYYNGEERAKGNILERFSAQQFPDLHSELNLSSLELGDSALYFCASSALTGVNEKLFFGSGTQLSVL.

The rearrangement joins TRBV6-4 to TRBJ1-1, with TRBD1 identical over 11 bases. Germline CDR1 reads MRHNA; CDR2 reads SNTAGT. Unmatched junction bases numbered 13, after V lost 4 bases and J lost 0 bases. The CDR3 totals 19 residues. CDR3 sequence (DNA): TGTGCCAGCAGTGCCCACTGGACAGGGGGCCCCTCTATGAACACTGAAGCTTTCTTT. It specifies CASSAHWTGGPSMNTEAFF.